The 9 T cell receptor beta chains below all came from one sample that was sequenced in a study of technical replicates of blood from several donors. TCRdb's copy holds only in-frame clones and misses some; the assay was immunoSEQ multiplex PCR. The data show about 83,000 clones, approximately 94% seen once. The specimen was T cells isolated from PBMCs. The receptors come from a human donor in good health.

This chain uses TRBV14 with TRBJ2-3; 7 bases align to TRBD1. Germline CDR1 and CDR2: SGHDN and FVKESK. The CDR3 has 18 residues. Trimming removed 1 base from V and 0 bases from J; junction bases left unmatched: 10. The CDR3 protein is CASSQGPHRGKSTDTQYF. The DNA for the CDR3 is TGTGCCAGCAGCCAAGGCCCCCACAGGGGCAAGAGCACAGATACGCAGTATTTT.

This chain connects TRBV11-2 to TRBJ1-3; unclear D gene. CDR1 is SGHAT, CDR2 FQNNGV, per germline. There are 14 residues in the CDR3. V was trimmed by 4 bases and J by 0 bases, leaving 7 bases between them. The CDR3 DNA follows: TGTGCCAGCAGCTACTCTGGCTCTGGAAACACCATATATTTT. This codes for CASSYSGSGNTIYF.

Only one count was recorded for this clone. The CDR3 reads CACRRASYNEQFF. CDR3 bases: TGTGCCTGCCGCAGGGCCTCCTACAATGAGCAGTTCTTC. This sequence joins TRBV30 and TRBJ2-1, with a possible D match to TRBD1 (5 bases). V was cut by 6 bases and J by 0 bases, with 9 bases left in between. The CDR3 runs 13 residues. CDR1 and CDR2 (germline): GTSNPN, SVGIG (reference sequence).

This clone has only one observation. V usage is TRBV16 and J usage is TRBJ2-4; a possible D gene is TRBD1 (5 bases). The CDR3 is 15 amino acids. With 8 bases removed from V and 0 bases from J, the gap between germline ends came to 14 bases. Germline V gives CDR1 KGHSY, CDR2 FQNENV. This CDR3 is CASASGLAAKNIQYF. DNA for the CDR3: TGTGCCAGCGCCTCAGGGTTGGCAGCCAAAAACATTCAGTACTTC.

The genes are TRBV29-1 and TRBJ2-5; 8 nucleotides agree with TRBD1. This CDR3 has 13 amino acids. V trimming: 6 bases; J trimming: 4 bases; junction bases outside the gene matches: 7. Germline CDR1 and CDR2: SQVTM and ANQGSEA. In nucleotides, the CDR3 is TGCAGCGTCGATGGACAGGGTGGAGAGACCCAGTACTTC. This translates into CSVDGQGGETQYF.

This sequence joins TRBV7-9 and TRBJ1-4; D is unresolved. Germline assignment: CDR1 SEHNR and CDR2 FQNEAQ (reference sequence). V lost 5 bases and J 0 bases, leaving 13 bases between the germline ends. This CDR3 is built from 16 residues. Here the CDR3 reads CASSPSGVATNEKLFF. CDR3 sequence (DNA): TGTGCCAGCAGCCCGAGCGGAGTTGCAACTAATGAAAAACTGTTTTTT.

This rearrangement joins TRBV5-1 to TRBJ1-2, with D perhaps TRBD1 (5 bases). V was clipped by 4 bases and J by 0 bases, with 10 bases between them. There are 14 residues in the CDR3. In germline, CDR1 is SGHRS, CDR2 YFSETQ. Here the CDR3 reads CASSLSTANYGYTF. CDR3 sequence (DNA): TGCGCCAGCAGCCTATCGACAGCTAACTATGGCTACACCTTC.

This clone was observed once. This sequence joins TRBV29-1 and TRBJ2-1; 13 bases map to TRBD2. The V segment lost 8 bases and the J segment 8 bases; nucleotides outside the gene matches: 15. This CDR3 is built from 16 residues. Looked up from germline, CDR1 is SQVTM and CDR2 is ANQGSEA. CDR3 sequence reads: CSTTGLAGALVDEQFF. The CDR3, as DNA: TGCAGCACCACAGGACTAGCGGGAGCCCTCGTCGATGAGCAGTTCTTC.

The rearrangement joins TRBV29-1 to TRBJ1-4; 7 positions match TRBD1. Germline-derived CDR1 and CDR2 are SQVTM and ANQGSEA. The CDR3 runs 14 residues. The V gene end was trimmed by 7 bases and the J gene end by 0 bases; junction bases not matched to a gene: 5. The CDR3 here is CSALDRATNEKLFF. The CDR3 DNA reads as TGCAGCGCCCTAGACAGGGCAACTAATGAAAAACTGTTTTTT.